This passage covers 6 T cell receptor beta chains from one sample sequenced in a study of cytomegalovirus exposure and HLA in healthy donors. Primers: 60 Vbeta forward and 13 Jbeta reverse. Using immunoSEQ multiplex PCR, the repertoire was profiled, and TCRdb retains in-frame clones only, with some absent. The sample holds 150,000 to 200,000 clones, around 84% seen once. Sequencing was performed on PBMCs. The receptors derive from a young woman in good health and CMV-seronegative.

In the case of this clone: A read error may produce the germline difference seen at one junction end. V gene TRBV7-9 combines with J gene TRBJ2-1; unclear D gene. This CDR3 region has 12 residues. From germline, CDR1 is SEHNR and CDR2 FQNEAQ (reference sequence). This CDR3 reads CSSSSSFWEQFF. CDR3 in DNA: TGTTCCAGCAGCTCAAGCTTTTGGGAGCAGTTCTTC.

The chain carries TRBV29-1 and TRBJ2-4; D not certain. The CDR3 has 13 residues. The germline V and J ends were trimmed by 4 bases and 5 bases, with 12 bases remaining between them. Germline V CDR1 and CDR2: SQVTM, ANQGSEA. CDR3 coding DNA: TGCAGCGTTGCCTGGGTTGGAGAAAACATTCAGTACTTC. It translates to CSVAWVGENIQYF.

The rearrangement uses TRBV6-1 and TRBJ2-7; 7 bases are a match to TRBD1. The CDR3 extends over 14 amino acids. J lost 0 bases, V lost 6 bases, and 5 bases had no gene match. Germline values: CDR1 MNHNS, CDR2 SASEGT. CDR3: CASSQGESSYEQYF. The CDR3 DNA is TGTGCCAGCAGCCAGGGGGAGAGCTCCTACGAGCAGTACTTC.

V and J are TRBV2 and TRBJ1-6; the match to TRBD1 covers 11 bases. The V and J ends lost 6 bases and 4 bases, in that order; junction bases with no gene match: 5. The germline CDR1 and CDR2 sequences are SNHLY and FYNNEI. The length of the CDR3 is 16 residues. The chain's CDR3 is CASSWTGGVYNSPLHF. The CDR3 DNA sequence: TGTGCCAGCAGCTGGACAGGGGGCGTATATAATTCACCCCTCCACTTT. Full variable domain (missing parts from reference TRBV2 and TRBJ1-6): EPEVTQTPSHQVTQMGQEVILRCVPISNHLYFYWYRQILGQKVEFLVSFYNNEISEKSEIFDDQFSVERPDGSNFTLKIRSTKLEDSAMYFCASSWTGGVYNSPLHFGNGTRLTVT.

As regards this clone: A read error may produce the germline difference seen at one junction end. The rearrangement uses TRBV30 and TRBJ1-1; D is perhaps TRBD1 (5 bases). The CDR3 is made up of 11 amino acids. Germline values: CDR1 GTSNPN, CDR2 SVGIG (reference sequence). CDR3 region: CALSGASEAFF. In DNA, the CDR3 is TGTGCCTTGAGTGGGGCGTCTGAAGCTTTCTTT.

The gene calls are TRBV29-1 and TRBJ1-2; D possibly corresponds to TRBD1 (5 bases). The V gene lost 5 bases and the J gene lost 5 bases, with 15 bases spanning the gap. Germline loops: CDR1 SQVTM, CDR2 ANQGSEA. The CDR3 consists of 13 residues. The CDR3 nucleotides are TGCAGCGTTTCCCAGACAGCGGGATATGGCTACACCTTC. It encodes CSVSQTAGYGYTF.